Following are 9 T cell receptor beta chains from one sample sequenced in a study of blood T cell repertoires in COVID-19. Here immunoSEQ multiplex PCR was the method, and the copy in TCRdb shows in-frame clones only, minus some. The data show approximately 200,000 clones, around 75% seen once. Sequenced material: peripheral blood. The source of these receptors is a woman between 35 and 50 years old with COVID-19, enrolled during active disease.

This clone was recorded once. The chain has TRBV11-2 and TRBJ1-2; a weak D match, TRBD1 (6 bases). With 0 bases removed from V and 4 bases from J, the gap between germline ends came to 12 bases. This CDR3 has 15 residues. Germline V lookup: CDR1 SGHAT, CDR2 FQNNGV. The CDR3 DNA is TGTGCCAGCAGCTTAGATGCACAGGGTGTCTATGGCTACACCTTC. Amino acid sequence: CASSLDAQGVYGYTF. The full variable domain, rest sourced from reference TRBV11-2 and TRBJ1-2, is EAGVAQSPRYKIIEKRQSVAFWCNPISGHATLYWYQQILGQGPKLLIQFQNNGVVDDSQLPKDRFSAERLKGVDSTLKIQPAKLEDSAVYLCASSLDAQGVYGYTFGSGTRLTVV.

The CDR3 protein is CASTLGSFGTSKQYF. The DNA of the CDR3 is TGTGCCAGTACCCTCGGGTCGTTCGGCACAAGCAAGCAGTATTTT. J is TRBJ2-3 and V is TRBV19; D not resolved. In germline, CDR1 is LNHDA, CDR2 SQIVND (reference sequence). CDR3 length: 15 residues. Between the trimmed V and J ends, which lost 7 bases and 11 bases, there was a span of 25 bases.

V is TRBV10-3 and J is TRBJ2-7; 9 bases line up with TRBD1. The CDR3 spans 16 residues. The V gene end was trimmed by 10 bases and the J gene end by 3 bases; junction bases not matched to a gene: 16. The germline CDR1 and CDR2 sequences are ENHRY and SYGVKD. CDR3 in DNA: TGTGCCACCATAAAGGGGACAGGGTATAAGGACTACGAGCAGTACTTC. Translation gives CATIKGTGYKDYEQYF.

This chain connects TRBV6-5 to TRBJ1-3; no firm D call. V lost 1 base and J lost 0, with 10 bases in between. The CDR3 is 16 amino acids. Per the germline V gene, CDR1 is MNHEY and CDR2 is SVGAGI. This CDR3 is CASSYYSDNSGNTIYF. The CDR3 coding sequence is TGTGCCAGCAGTTACTACTCCGACAACTCTGGAAACACCATATATTTT.

The V gene is TRBV6-5, the J gene TRBJ2-2; a possible D gene is TRBD1 (6 bases). The CDR3 runs 13 residues. Germline V gene lookup returns CDR1 MNHEY and CDR2 SVGAGI. Trimming cost V 10 bases and J 7 bases, with 16 bases left between them. CDR3 DNA: TGTGCCACCTCGGCAGGGGCCGACGGGGAGCTGTTTTTT. It yields the protein CATSAGADGELFF.

CDR3 coding DNA: TGTGCCAGTAGTTCGTCCGCGATAGCCTACGAGCAGTACTTC. Protein: CASSSSAIAYEQYF. V and J are TRBV19 and TRBJ2-7; D gene uncertain. This CDR3 contains 14 residues. Trimming took 5 bases from V and 2 from J, leaving 13 bases between them. Germline CDR1 is LNHDA and CDR2 is SQIVND (reference sequence).

This clone has only one observation. CDR3 loop: CASSPAKAEAQYF. CDR3 coding DNA: TGTGCCAGCTCACCGGCCAAAGCTGAGGCCCAGTACTTC. The rearrangement joins TRBV18 to TRBJ2-5; D gene unclear. From germline, CDR1 is KGHSH and CDR2 LQKENI. The length of the CDR3 is 13 residues. Trimming took 3 bases from V and 9 from J, leaving 14 bases between them.

As DNA, the CDR3 is TGTGCCAGCAGCTCCCCAACGGGCTATGGCTACACCTTC. Residues: CASSSPTGYGYTF. The chain couples TRBV7-6 to TRBJ1-2, with D unclear. The germline V gene encodes CDR1 SGHVS and CDR2 FNYEAQ. The CDR3 runs 13 residues. Trimming took 4 bases from V and 4 from J, leaving 10 bases between them.

This clone occurred a few times. The rearrangement joins TRBV5-1 to TRBJ1-6; D perhaps matches TRBD1 (6 bases). The CDR3 extends over 13 amino acids. V lost 2 bases and J 13 bases, leaving 13 bases between the germline ends. Germline V gene sequence: CDR1 SGHRS, CDR2 YFSETQ. CDR3 protein: CASSFRQAQPLHF. CDR3 bases: TGCGCCAGCAGCTTTCGACAGGCGCAGCCCCTCCACTTT.